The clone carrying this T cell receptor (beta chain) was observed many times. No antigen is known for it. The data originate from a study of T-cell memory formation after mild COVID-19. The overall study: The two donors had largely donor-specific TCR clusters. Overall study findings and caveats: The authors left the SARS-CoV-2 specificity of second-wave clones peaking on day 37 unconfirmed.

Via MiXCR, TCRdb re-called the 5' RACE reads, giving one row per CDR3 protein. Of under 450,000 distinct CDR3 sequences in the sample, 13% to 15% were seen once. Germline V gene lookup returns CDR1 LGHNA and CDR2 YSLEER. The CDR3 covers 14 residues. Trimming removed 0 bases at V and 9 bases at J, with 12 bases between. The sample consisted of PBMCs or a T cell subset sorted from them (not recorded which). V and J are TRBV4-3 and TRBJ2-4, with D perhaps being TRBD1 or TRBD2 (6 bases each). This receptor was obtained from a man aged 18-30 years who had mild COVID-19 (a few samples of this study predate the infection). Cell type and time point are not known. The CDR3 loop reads CASSQDGGQGIQYF. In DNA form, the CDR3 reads TGCGCCAGCAGCCAAGATGGGGGGCAGGGCATTCAGTACTTC.